This T cell receptor beta chain was found in a study of beta chain features in type 1 diabetes. Study results and limitations: More deletions and fewer insertions at VDJ junctions were found in patients with type 1 diabetes.

On this clone: Its antigen is undetermined.

Blood was drawn once from each donor into heparinised tubes. The draws averaged roughly 120 mL. CD45RO/CCR7/CD25/CD127/CD95/CD27 separated CD4+ naive, central memory, regulatory and stem cell-like memory cells by sorting. The purity of all sorted populations exceeded 98%. Isolated RNA was reverse transcribed in full, so expressed TCRB transcripts were sequenced. Using immunoSEQ multiplex PCR, the repertoire was profiled, and TCRdb retains in-frame clones only, with some absent. The data show just over 600,000 clones, around 15% seen once. V was cut by 6 bases and J by 0 bases, with 12 bases left in between. From germline, CDR1 is SQVTM and CDR2 ANQGSEA. The CDR3 extends over 14 amino acids.

The specimen was naive CD4+ T cells from blood. The chain joins TRBV29-1 to TRBJ2-1; D is uncertain. This sequence was found in a man aged 18 to 35 in good health. The CDR3 spells CSVDTASSYNEQFF. The DNA for the CDR3 is TGCAGCGTAGATACAGCGAGCTCCTACAATGAGCAGTTCTTC.